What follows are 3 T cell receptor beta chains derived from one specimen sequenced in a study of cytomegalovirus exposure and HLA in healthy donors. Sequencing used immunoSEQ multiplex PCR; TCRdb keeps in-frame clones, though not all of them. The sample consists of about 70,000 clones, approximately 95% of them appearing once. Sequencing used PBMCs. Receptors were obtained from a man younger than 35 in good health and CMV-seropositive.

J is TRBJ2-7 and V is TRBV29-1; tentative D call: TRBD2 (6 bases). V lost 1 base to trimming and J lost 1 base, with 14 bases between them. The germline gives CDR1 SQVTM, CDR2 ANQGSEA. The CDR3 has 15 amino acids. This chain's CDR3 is CSVEGFGGTSYEQYF. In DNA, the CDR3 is TGCAGCGTTGAAGGTTTCGGTGGGACTTCCTACGAGCAGTACTTC.

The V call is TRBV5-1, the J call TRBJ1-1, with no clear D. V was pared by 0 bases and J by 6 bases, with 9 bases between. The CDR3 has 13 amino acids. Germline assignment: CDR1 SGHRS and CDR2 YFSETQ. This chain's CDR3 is CASSLGGSAEAFF. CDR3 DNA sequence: TGCGCCAGCAGCTTGGGAGGGAGTGCTGAAGCTTTCTTT.

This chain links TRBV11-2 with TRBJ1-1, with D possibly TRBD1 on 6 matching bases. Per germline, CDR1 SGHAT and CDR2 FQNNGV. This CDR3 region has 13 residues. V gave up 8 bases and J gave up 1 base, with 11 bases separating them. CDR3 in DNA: TGTGCCAGCGGCCAGGGGAGGAACACTGAAGCTTTCTTT. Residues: CASGQGRNTEAFF.